This TCR beta chain was found in a study of shared clonotypes between healthy human individuals. CDR1 is SQVTM and CDR2 is ANQGSEA in the germline V gene. CDR3 size: 14 residues. V was pared by 5 bases and J by 2 bases, with 15 bases between. Study donors comprised healthy, HIV-negative adults devoid of recent acute infection or vaccination. A split of CD4+ cells into CD45RA+ naive and CD45RA-negative memory subsets was performed. Study findings and constraints: Blood was the sole source, and tissue repertoires probably differ.

On sorted subsets, replicate PCRs used about 0.2 ug DNA, or around 30,000 T cell genomes. Profiled with immunoSEQ multiplex PCR; TCRdb holds only in-frame clones, not every one. The sample contains 800,000 to 1,200,000 clones, approximately 78% of which appear only once. Notes on this clone: Its antigen is still unknown.

Sequencing was performed on memory CD4+ T cells from PBMCs. The subset was: CD45RA-negative fraction. The chain joins TRBV29-1 to TRBJ2-5; D perhaps matches TRBD2 (6 bases). This clonotype was sampled from a man aged 18-30 years in good health. Some clones in this sample may be carry-over from other donors' samples. CDR3 nucleotides: TGCAGCGTTTTCCCTGGGACTTCACAAGAGACCCAGTACTTC. Its translation is CSVFPGTSQETQYF.